This T cell receptor (beta chain) was profiled in a study of early T cells in non-severe SARS-CoV-2 infection. Germline V CDR1 and CDR2: MNHEY, SVGEGT. This CDR3 is built from 18 residues. The germline V and J ends were trimmed by 0 bases and 0 bases, with 18 bases remaining between them. TCRdb re-derived calls from the 5' RACE reads in MiXCR, one entry per CDR3 protein. Seen here are about 33,000 distinct CDR3 sequences, around 4% observed once, and the top ten hold less than 12%. This chain connects TRBV6-2 or TRBV6-3 to TRBJ2-7; no clear D. This sequence originates from an adult who was a healthcare worker with PCR-confirmed SARS-CoV-2 infection or an uninfected control (not recorded which). The sequencing input was whole blood. The CDR3 bases are TGTGCCAGCAGTTACTCCGACATCCCCCTGGGCAGCTCCTACGAGCAGTACGTC. Translation gives CASSYSDIPLGSSYEQYV.